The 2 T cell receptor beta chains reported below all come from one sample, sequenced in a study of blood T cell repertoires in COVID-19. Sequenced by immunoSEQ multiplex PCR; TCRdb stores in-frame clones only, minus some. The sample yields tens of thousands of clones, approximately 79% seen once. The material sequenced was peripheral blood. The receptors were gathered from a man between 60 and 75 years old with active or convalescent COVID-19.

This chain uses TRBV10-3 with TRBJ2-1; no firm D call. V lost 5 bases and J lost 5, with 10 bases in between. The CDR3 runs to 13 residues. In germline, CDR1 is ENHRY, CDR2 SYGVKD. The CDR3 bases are TGTGCCATCAGTTATACACGGGACAATGAGCAGTTCTTC. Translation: CAISYTRDNEQFF.

CDR3 bases: TGCGCCAGCAGTGATGAGGGAGAGGCCTCTACCGGGGAGCTGTTTTTT. Amino acids: CASSDEGEASTGELFF. V is TRBV10-1 and J is TRBJ2-2; maybe TRBD2 (5 bases). CDR1 and CDR2 from the germline V gene are WNHNN and SYGVQD (reference sequence). V lost 3 bases and J lost 5, with 16 bases in between. The CDR3 covers 16 residues.